This T cell receptor (beta chain) was identified during a study of blood T cell repertoires in COVID-19. In the study overall: Sites in the United States, Italy and Spain provided acute and convalescent COVID-19 samples. Sources were T cells, B-cell-depleted T cells, or PBMCs; the material itself was cDNA or gDNA.

In the authors' workflow: It was from reference gene primer amplification that nucleated cell counts were estimated. The assay was immunoSEQ multiplex PCR, and TCRdb's table has in-frame clones only and misses some. D and trimming come from the DNA, and the V and J calls and clone size come from that table. The table has about 200,000 clones, over 75% seen once; the top ten hold roughly 14%. Losses at the gene ends were 4 bases for V and 3 bases for J; bases not matched to a gene: 18. The CDR3 contains 18 residues. Germline V gene lookup returns CDR1 SGDLS and CDR2 YYNGEE. Material: peripheral blood. This rearrangement joins TRBV9 to TRBJ2-7; TRBD1 agrees at 8 bases. The origin of this receptor is a man aged 50 to 60 who had recovered from COVID-19. CDR3 in DNA: TGTGCCAGCAGCCCACCGGTTGGGCAGGGGGCTCCCCTCTACGAGCAGTACTTC. Protein product: CASSPPVGQGAPLYEQYF.